This T cell receptor (beta chain) came from a study of blood T cells in healthy people across ages (dated by TCRdb to between 2014 and 2016). The study in broad terms: In model experiments, roughly one uniquely barcoded TCR beta cDNA molecule per two T cells was captured by template switching. Age-related changes in TCR beta repertoire diversity were measured in the study by deep sequencing normalized with unique cDNA molecular identifiers. The donors were divided into four age groups: young (average roughly 17 years), middle-aged (under 40), aged (about 61) and long-lived (more than 75). To avoid experimental bias, donors of different ages were spread randomly across the sequencing lanes. For two donors (one aged 18 to 29 and one aged 80 or older), the study analyzed two additional independent replicas of 1 million unique cDNA reads from the same blood draw.

Library prep was done by 5' RACE. Sequencing was carried out with an Illumina HiSeq 2500. A second PCR of about 6 to 11 cycles was performed with a sample-barcoded 5' primer and a J-beta primer mix. A template-switch 5' adaptor carrying 12 random nucleotides introduced a unique molecular identifier onto each TCR beta cDNA molecule. At least 2.5 million CDR3-containing paired-end reads were obtained from each sample. First-strand cDNA synthesis was performed from all RNA using the Mint cDNA synthesis kit, with priming by a TRBC-specific oligonucleotide. After uracil-DNA glycosylase treatment, a first 18-cycle PCR used universal primers M1SS and BC2_uni_R on all cDNA. The paper's processing steps were these. For normalization, 1 million high-quality reads were randomly selected from each sample, with every read carrying a distinct molecular identifier. Instead of being binned into consensus sequences, reads with shared molecular identifiers were discarded. MiTCR, with a Q25 quality threshold and the strictest error-elimination algorithm, was used for CDR3 identification, clonotype clustering and error correction. A nonparametric unseen species model using Euler transformation provided a lower-bound estimate of total TCR beta diversity. TCRdb trimmed the raw reads at Q25, called clones with MiXCR and kept productive beta chains. Merged by CDR3 protein, the rows form single entries marked with the most common genes and DNA. None of the V and J calls come from the authors' own analysis; TCRdb made them. Within this sample are hundreds of thousands of distinct CDR3 sequences, with roughly 32% of them counted one time only. The ten top clones hold roughly 15% of the sample.

Paper-wide results and their limitations: As age increased, observed TCR beta diversity per million T cells dropped in a roughly linear way, and a significant reduction was already evident by age 40. Bulk unsorted PBMC profiling prevented conclusive comparison of naive and antigen-experienced compartments. The percentage of naive T cells measured by flow cytometry correlated strongly with observed TCR beta diversity. Estimates of total diversity from one million sequenced T cells were regarded as lower bounds and underestimates. The CMV infection status of donors was not known, potentially confounding age-related changes in expanded clonotypes. The long-lived group showed more naive CD4+ T cells, fewer expanded clones and increased TCR diversity than the aged group, suggesting age selection.

The donors were around 39 Caucasian individuals from Russia, aged roughly 6 to 90 years, who were systemically healthy. Each donor gave 9 to 10 milliliters of peripheral blood, collected into EDTA-treated Vacutainer tubes. Ficoll-Paque density-gradient centrifugation was used to isolate PBMCs, with at least 7 million per sample. Total RNA, at least 5 micrograms per sample, was extracted from PBMCs with Trizol reagent. The percentages of naive CD45RAhigh/CD27high T cells were determined by flow cytometry on a PBMC aliquot from every donor. This clonotype was recorded many times. Its antigen remains undetermined. A single base separates this from a much larger clone, so it may be a read error. The material sequenced was blood. The origin of this receptor is a woman older than 75 in good health. Donor details come from another sample of the same person, matched by shared clones.

CDR3 sequence: CASSWAGNSYEQYF. In nucleotides, the sequence is TGCGCCAGCAGCTGGGCGGGGAACTCCTACGAGCAGTACTTC. The rearranged chain carries TRBV5-1 and TRBJ2-7, with TRBD2 as a weak D call on 6 bases. As encoded in the germline V gene, CDR1 is SGHRS while CDR2 is YFSETQ. V gives up 3 bases and J gives up 0 bases, and the segment between their germline ends measures 10 bases. CDR3 length: 14 amino acids, cysteine to phenylalanine. Solely the CDR3 DNA is kept, with 42 bases framed from the first base.